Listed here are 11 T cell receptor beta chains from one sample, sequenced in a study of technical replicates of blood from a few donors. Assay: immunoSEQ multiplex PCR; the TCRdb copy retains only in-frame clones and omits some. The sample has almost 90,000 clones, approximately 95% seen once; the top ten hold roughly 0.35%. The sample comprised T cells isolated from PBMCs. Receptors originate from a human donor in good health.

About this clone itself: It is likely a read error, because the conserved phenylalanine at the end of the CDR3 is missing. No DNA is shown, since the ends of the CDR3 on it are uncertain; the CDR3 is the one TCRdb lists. The CDR3 protein is CASRAGTGAPHY. V is TRBV27 and J is TRBJ2-7; the table gives TRBD1 as D, unverified against the DNA. The germline V gene encodes CDR1 MNHEY and CDR2 SMNVEV (reference sequence). The CDR3 has 12 amino acids, counting both end residues.

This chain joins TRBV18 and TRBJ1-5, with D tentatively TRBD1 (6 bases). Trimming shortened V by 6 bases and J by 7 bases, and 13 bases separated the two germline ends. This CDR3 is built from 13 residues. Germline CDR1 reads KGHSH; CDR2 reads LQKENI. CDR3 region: CASSEQGHQPQHF. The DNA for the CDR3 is TGTGCCAGCTCGGAACAGGGACACCAGCCCCAGCATTTT.

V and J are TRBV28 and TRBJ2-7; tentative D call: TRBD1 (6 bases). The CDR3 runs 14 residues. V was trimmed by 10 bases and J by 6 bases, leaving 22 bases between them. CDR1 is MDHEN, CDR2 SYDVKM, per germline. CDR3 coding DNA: TGTGCCAATATTACGGGACCAGGGGTTTGCGAGCAGTACTTC. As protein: CANITGPGVCEQYF.

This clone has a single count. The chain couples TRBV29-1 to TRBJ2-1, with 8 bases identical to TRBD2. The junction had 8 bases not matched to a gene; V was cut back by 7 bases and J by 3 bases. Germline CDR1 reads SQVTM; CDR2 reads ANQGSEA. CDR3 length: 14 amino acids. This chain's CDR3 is CSAIEAGVYNEQFF. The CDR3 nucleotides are TGCAGCGCTATAGAAGCGGGAGTCTACAATGAGCAGTTCTTC.

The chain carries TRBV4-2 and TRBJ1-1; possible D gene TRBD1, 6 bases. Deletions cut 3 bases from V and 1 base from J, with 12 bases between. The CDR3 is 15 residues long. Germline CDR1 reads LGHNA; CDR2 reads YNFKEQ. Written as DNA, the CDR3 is TGTGCCAGCAGCCACAGGGGAGGGTGGAACACTGAAGCTTTCTTT. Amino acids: CASSHRGGWNTEAFF.

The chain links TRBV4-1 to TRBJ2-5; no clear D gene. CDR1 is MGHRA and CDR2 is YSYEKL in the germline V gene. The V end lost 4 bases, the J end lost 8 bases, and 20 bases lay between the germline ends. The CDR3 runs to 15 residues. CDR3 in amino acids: CASSRLLGDRGTQYF. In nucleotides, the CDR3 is TGCGCCAGCAGCCGTCTTTTAGGCGACCGCGGAACCCAGTACTTC.

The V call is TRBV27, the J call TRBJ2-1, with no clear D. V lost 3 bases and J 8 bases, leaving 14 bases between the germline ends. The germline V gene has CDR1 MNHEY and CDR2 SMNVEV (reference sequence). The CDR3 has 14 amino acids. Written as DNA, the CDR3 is TGTGCCAGCAGTTTTGCTGGGCGTCTGCATGAGCAGTTCTTC. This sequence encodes CASSFAGRLHEQFF.

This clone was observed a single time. The CDR3 DNA follows: TGTGCCAGCAGGAAGAGAGACTTCAATGAGCAGTTCTTC. The encoded protein is CASRKRDFNEQFF. The genes are TRBV6-5 and TRBJ2-1; no clear D gene. The CDR3 is 13 residues long. Trimming stripped 6 bases from V and 6 bases from J, with 12 bases between. Germline V gene data show CDR1 as MNHEY and CDR2 as SVGAGI.

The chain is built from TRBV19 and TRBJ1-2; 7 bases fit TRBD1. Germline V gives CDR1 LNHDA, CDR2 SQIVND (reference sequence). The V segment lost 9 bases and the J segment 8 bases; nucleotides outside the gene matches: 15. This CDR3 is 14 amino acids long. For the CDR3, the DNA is TGTGCCAGCTCACAAGACAGGGAGTCGAGCGGCTACACCTTC. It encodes CASSQDRESSGYTF.

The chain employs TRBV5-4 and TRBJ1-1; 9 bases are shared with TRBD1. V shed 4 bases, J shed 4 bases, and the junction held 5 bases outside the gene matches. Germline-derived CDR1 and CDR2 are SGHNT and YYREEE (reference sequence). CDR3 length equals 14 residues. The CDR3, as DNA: TGTGCCAGCAGCCGGCGACAGGGGGGCACTGAAGCTTTCTTT. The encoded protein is CASSRRQGGTEAFF.

This CDR3 reads CASSWPLSGTGLGNEQFF. The DNA of the CDR3 is TGTGCCAGTAGCTGGCCCCTATCCGGGACAGGTCTTGGAAATGAGCAGTTCTTC. The V call is TRBV19, the J call TRBJ2-1; 8 bases line up with TRBD1. Looked up from germline, CDR1 is LNHDA and CDR2 is SQIVND (reference sequence). The CDR3 runs 18 residues. Trimming cost V 6 bases and J 7 bases; bases outside gene matches: 20.